This T cell receptor (beta chain) was observed in a study of early T cells in non-severe SARS-CoV-2 infection. This clonotype appeared a few times. MiXCR was run by TCRdb on the 5' RACE reads, yielding one entry per CDR3 protein. The sample lists over 20,000 distinct CDR3 sequences; approximately 5% were seen once. The CDR3 covers 15 residues. This chain uses TRBV12-2 with TRBJ2-3; TRBD1, the D gene given by the table, was not confirmed from the DNA. TRBV12-2 is listed as a pseudogene. The receptor comes from an adult who was a healthcare worker with PCR-confirmed SARS-CoV-2 infection or an uninfected control (not recorded which). The sequenced material came from whole blood. This CDR3 is CASRSRTGLTDTQYF. DNA of the CDR3: TGTGCAAGTCGCTCAAGGACAGGACTCACAGATACGCAGTATTTT.